This T cell receptor beta chain was documented in a study of cytomegalovirus exposure and HLA in healthy donors. This CDR3 contains 12 residues. Whole-study results and caveats: TCR beta chains numbering more than 150 were designated cytomegalovirus-associated.

PCR used 60 Vbeta primers and 13 Jbeta primers. This table comes from immunoSEQ multiplex PCR, and its TCRdb copy is limited to in-frame clones, with some not included. This table holds about 110,000 clones, more than 65% found once. To note about this clone: What it recognizes is unknown.

The clonotype comes from a man aged 25-45 years in good health and CMV-seropositive. The gene calls are TRBV21-1 and TRBJ2-3; the table calls TRBD2, which could not be checked here. TRBV21-1 is termed a pseudogene. Sample: PBMCs. CDR3 sequence reads: CASSRKWSTQYF. Here the CDR3 DNA reads TGTGCCAGCAGCAGGAAATGGAGTACGCAGTATTTT.